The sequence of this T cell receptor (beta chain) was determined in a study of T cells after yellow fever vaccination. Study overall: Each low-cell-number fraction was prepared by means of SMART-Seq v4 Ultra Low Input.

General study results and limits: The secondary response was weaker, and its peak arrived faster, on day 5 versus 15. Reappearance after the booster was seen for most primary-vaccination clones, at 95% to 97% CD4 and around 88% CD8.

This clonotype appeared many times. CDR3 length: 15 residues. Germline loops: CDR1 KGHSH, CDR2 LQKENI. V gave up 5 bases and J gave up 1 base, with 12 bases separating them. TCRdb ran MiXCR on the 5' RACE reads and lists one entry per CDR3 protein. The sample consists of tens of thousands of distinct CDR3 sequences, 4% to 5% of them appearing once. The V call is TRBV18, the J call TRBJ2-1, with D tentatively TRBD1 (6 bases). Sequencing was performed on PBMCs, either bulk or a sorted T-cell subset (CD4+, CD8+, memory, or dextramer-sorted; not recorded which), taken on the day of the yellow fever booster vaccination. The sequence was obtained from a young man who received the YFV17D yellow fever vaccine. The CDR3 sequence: CASSYGQYSYNEQFF. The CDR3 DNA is TGTGCCAGCTCATATGGACAGTATTCCTACAATGAGCAGTTCTTC.